This entry lists 21 T cell receptor beta chains sequenced from one sample in a study of blood T cell repertoires in COVID-19. Here immunoSEQ multiplex PCR was the method, and the copy in TCRdb shows in-frame clones only, minus some. The sample yields hundreds of thousands of clones, 80% to 90% seen once. The source material was peripheral blood. These receptors were taken from a woman of 80 years or more with acute or convalescent COVID-19.

The V and J genes are TRBV10-3 and TRBJ2-1; 11 positions match TRBD2. From germline, CDR1 is ENHRY and CDR2 SYGVKD. Trimming at V came to 0 bases and at J to 5 bases, leaving 6 bases not matched to a gene. The length of the CDR3 is 17 residues. This CDR3 reads CAISESIGTSGNNEQFF. The CDR3 DNA is TGTGCCATCAGTGAGTCGATTGGGACTAGCGGAAACAATGAGCAGTTCTTC.

This clone came up once. The chain links TRBV27 to TRBJ2-7; 9 positions agree with TRBD1. This CDR3 has 15 residues. V lost 3 bases to trimming and J lost 5 bases; unmatched junction nucleotides: 8. Germline V CDR1 and CDR2: MNHEY, SMNVEV (reference sequence). The DNA for the CDR3 is TGTGCCAGCAGTTTCCTTGGACAGGGGAGAAACGAGCAGTACTTC. It yields the protein CASSFLGQGRNEQYF.

This clone was observed many times. The V call is TRBV9, the J call TRBJ1-4; 8 bases are a match to TRBD1. V trimming: 4 bases; J trimming: 5 bases; junction bases outside the gene matches: 10. Germline V lookup: CDR1 SGDLS, CDR2 YYNGEE. The CDR3 is made up of 16 amino acids. In DNA form, the CDR3 reads TGTGCCAGCAGCCCGCGGGGACAGGCCGAGAATGAAAAACTGTTTTTT. Its protein is CASSPRGQAENEKLFF.

Points on this clone: The DNA is omitted, as the CDR3 cannot be located on it reliably, and the CDR3 follows TCRdb's listing. The chain is built from TRBV21-1 and TRBJ2-7; TRBD2 is the table's D call and was not checked against the DNA. TRBV21-1 is a pseudogene segment. Ends included, the CDR3 has 15 residues. The CDR3: CASSKVGYGAYEQYF.

This clone was counted a single time. The genes are TRBV5-6 and TRBJ2-3; 9 bases fit TRBD1. The germline V gene has CDR1 SGHDT and CDR2 YYEEEE. The V and J ends lost 1 base and 5 bases, in that order; junction bases with no gene match: 2. The CDR3 contains 14 residues. CDR3 sequence reads: CASSLNRGQDTQYF. The CDR3 DNA follows: TGTGCCAGCAGCTTGAACAGGGGGCAAGATACGCAGTATTTT.

This rearrangement joins TRBV28 to TRBJ1-4, with D possibly being TRBD1 (5 bases). The CDR3 runs 16 residues. V was shortened by 5 bases and J by 5 bases, with 18 bases between the two germline ends. CDR1 and CDR2 from the germline V gene are MDHEN and SYDVKM. The CDR3 DNA reads as TGTGCCAGCAGTGACCCCGCGGGGCGAAGAAATGAAAAACTGTTTTTT. Its translation is CASSDPAGRRNEKLFF. Full variable domain (rest looked up from reference TRBV28 and TRBJ1-4): DVKVTQSSRYLVKRTGEKVFLECVQDMDHENMFWYRQDPGLGLRLIYFSYDVKMKEKGDIPEGYSVSREKKERFSLILESASTNQTSMYLCASSDPAGRRNEKLFFGSGTQLSVL.

The chain has TRBV4-3 and TRBJ2-7, with TRBD1 matching 10 bases. Germline trimming cut 0 bases from V and 7 bases from J; bases unmatched to any gene: 9. The CDR3 is 16 amino acids. CDR1 and CDR2 (germline): LGHNA, YSLEER. The CDR3 DNA sequence: TGCGCCAGCAGCCAAGATGTTGGACAGGGGGGATCGGAGCAGTACTTC. Protein product: CASSQDVGQGGSEQYF.

This clone was recorded once. V is TRBV4-3 and J is TRBJ2-2; 11 nucleotides line up with TRBD2. This CDR3 spans 20 amino acids. CDR1 is LGHNA and CDR2 is YSLEER in the germline V gene. Trimming took 3 bases from V and 3 from J; bases not matched to a gene: 15. The CDR3 spells CASSQFETSGGPADTGELFF. In nucleotides, the CDR3 is TGCGCCAGCAGCCAGTTCGAAACTAGCGGGGGCCCGGCGGACACCGGGGAGCTGTTTTTT.

The chain combines TRBV29-1 with TRBJ1-4, with TRBD1 matching 7 bases. Germline CDR1 is SQVTM and CDR2 is ANQGSEA. V shed 3 bases and J 6 bases; nucleotides not matched to a gene: 7. CDR3 length: 14 residues. As DNA, the CDR3 is TGCAGCGTTGACAGGACAGGTTCTGATGAAAAACTGTTTTTT. Translating gives CSVDRTGSDEKLFF.

V and J are TRBV7-2 and TRBJ1-1, with TRBD1 as a possible D gene (5 bases). CDR1 and CDR2 from the germline V gene are SGHTA and FQGNSA. The CDR3 totals 14 residues. V shed 5 bases and J shed 8 bases, with 18 bases lying between them. The CDR3 nucleotides read TGTGCCAGCAGCCAACCCCCGGCAGGGCAGGAAGCTTTCTTT. This sequence encodes CASSQPPAGQEAFF.

The chain's CDR3 is CASSADRGLIGYTF. The DNA for the CDR3 is TGTGCCAGCAGCGCCGACAGGGGGCTAATCGGCTACACCTTC. V is TRBV11-2 and J is TRBJ1-2, with TRBD1 matching 10 bases. V was pared by 5 bases and J by 8 bases, with 8 bases of the junction left unmatched. This CDR3 spans 14 amino acids. The germline gives CDR1 SGHAT, CDR2 FQNNGV. Supplemented by reference TRBV11-2 and TRBJ1-2, the full variable domain reads EAGVAQSPRYKIIEKRQSVAFWCNPISGHATLYWYQQILGQGPKLLIQFQNNGVVDDSQLPKDRFSAERLKGVDSTLKIQPAKLEDSAVYLCASSADRGLIGYTFGSGTRLTVV.

The CDR3 loop is CASSLEPVNGEETQYF. As DNA, the CDR3 is TGTGCCAGCAGCTTAGAGCCGGTGAACGGAGAAGAGACCCAGTACTTC. V and J are TRBV7-6 and TRBJ2-5; no definite D call. The V gene lost 1 base and the J gene lost 3 bases, with 15 bases spanning the gap. Germline assignment: CDR1 SGHVS and CDR2 FNYEAQ. There are 16 residues in the CDR3.

The chain has TRBV21-1 and TRBJ2-1; TRBD2, the table's D call, was not compared with the DNA. TRBV21-1 is a pseudogene. The CDR3 runs to 19 residues. Here the CDR3 DNA reads TGTGCCAGCAGCACACCAAATTTCCGGGACTCCAGCTCCTACAATGAGCAGTTCTTC. Protein: CASSTPNFRDSSSYNEQFF.

The chain combines TRBV11-2 with TRBJ1-1, with 9 bases identical to TRBD1. This CDR3 is 13 amino acids long. V trimming: 8 bases; J trimming: 4 bases; junction bases outside the gene matches: 5. Germline CDR1 is SGHAT and CDR2 is FQNNGV. CDR3 coding DNA: TGTGCCAGCGGACGGGACAGGGCCACTGAAGCTTTCTTT. Amino acids: CASGRDRATEAFF.

This clone appeared once. The J gene is TRBJ2-6, the V gene TRBV5-6; TRBD1 is a possible D gene (6 bases). V lost 4 bases, J lost 11 bases, and 13 bases lay in between. This CDR3 contains 13 residues. Germline lookup yields CDR1 SGHDT and CDR2 YYEEEE. This CDR3 reads CASSHDRLYVLTF. DNA of the CDR3: TGTGCCAGCAGCCACGACAGGCTTTACGTCCTGACTTTC.

The chain recombines TRBV27 with TRBJ2-7, with 8 bases that match TRBD1. The CDR3 covers 14 residues. Germline V gene sequence: CDR1 MNHEY, CDR2 SMNVEV (reference sequence). After removal of 2 bases from V and 6 bases from J, the junction contained 6 bases not matched to a gene. In DNA form, the CDR3 reads TGTGCCAGCAGTTTAGAGAGGACAGGGAGCGAGCAGTACTTC. Amino acids: CASSLERTGSEQYF.

The chain links TRBV4-1 to TRBJ2-6, with D possibly matching TRBD1 (7 bases). The CDR3 consists of 16 residues. The V gene lost 4 bases and the J gene lost 0 bases, with 10 bases spanning the gap. Germline V gives CDR1 MGHRA, CDR2 YSYEKL. The CDR3 reads CASSPGGISGANVLTF. Here the CDR3 DNA reads TGCGCCAGCAGCCCAGGGGGGATCTCTGGGGCCAACGTCCTGACTTTC.

The rearrangement uses TRBV7-6 and TRBJ2-7; TRBD1 aligns across 10 bases. The V gene's germline CDR1 is SGHVS and CDR2 FNYEAQ. This CDR3 has 16 residues. The trim removed 1 base at V and 4 bases at J, leaving 7 bases unmatched. CDR3 bases: TGTGCCAGCAGCTTAGAAGGGACAGGGGCCGGGTACGAGCAGTACTTC. It specifies CASSLEGTGAGYEQYF.

The rearrangement links TRBV30 to TRBJ1-1; maybe TRBD1 (6 bases). CDR1 is GTSNPN and CDR2 is SVGIG in the germline V gene (reference sequence). The germline V and J ends were trimmed by 4 bases and 1 base, with 10 bases remaining between them. The CDR3 runs to 13 residues. In nucleotides, the CDR3 is TGTGCCTGGAAAGGGGACACGAACACTGAAGCTTTCTTT. This codes for CAWKGDTNTEAFF.

The J gene is TRBJ2-3, the V gene TRBV5-6, with a possible D match to TRBD2 (6 bases). V was clipped by 5 bases and J by 2 bases, with 15 bases between them. CDR1 is SGHDT and CDR2 is YYEEEE in the germline V gene. The CDR3 sequence is 15 residues long. The CDR3 nucleotides read TGTGCCAGCAGTCGCCCCGGGACTCACACAGATACGCAGTATTTT. Its protein is CASSRPGTHTDTQYF.

CDR3 residues: CASSSQGYTEAFF. The CDR3 DNA reads TGTGCCAGCAGCTCGCAGGGCTACACTGAAGCTTTCTTT. The J gene is TRBJ1-1, the V gene TRBV7-9; perhaps TRBD1 as D (5 bases). V lost 4 bases to trimming and J lost 3 bases, with 9 bases between them. CDR3 length: 13 residues. CDR1 SEHNR and CDR2 FQNEAQ come from the germline V gene (reference sequence).